This T cell receptor (beta chain) was sequenced during a study of shared clonotypes between healthy human individuals. Per the germline V gene, CDR1 is SGHVS and CDR2 is FQNEAQ. This CDR3 spans 12 amino acids. V was pared by 5 bases and J by 9 bases, with 13 bases between. Naive CD8 cells comprised CD45RO-negative, CCR7-positively selected cells, excluding terminally differentiated effector memory CD45RA+ cells. The study ran the assay at deep level. Produced via immunoSEQ multiplex PCR; TCRdb's table is partial and in-frame only. Here the sample spans 550,000 to 600,000 clones, roughly 98% being singletons.

This sequence was found in a young man in good health. The sequencing input was naive CD8+ T cells sorted from blood. The genes are TRBV7-8 and TRBJ2-5; D might be TRBD1 (5 bases). This CDR3 reads CASSAQGLAQYF. CDR3 DNA: TGTGCCAGCAGCGCCCAGGGTTTGGCCCAGTACTTC. Full variable domain (outside the CDR3, taken from reference TRBV7-8 and TRBJ2-5): GAGVSQSPRYKVAKRGQDVALRCDPISGHVSLFWYQQALGQGPEFLTYFQNEAQLDKSGLPSDRFFAERPEGSVSTLKIQRTQQEDSAVYLCASSAQGLAQYFGPGTRLLVL.